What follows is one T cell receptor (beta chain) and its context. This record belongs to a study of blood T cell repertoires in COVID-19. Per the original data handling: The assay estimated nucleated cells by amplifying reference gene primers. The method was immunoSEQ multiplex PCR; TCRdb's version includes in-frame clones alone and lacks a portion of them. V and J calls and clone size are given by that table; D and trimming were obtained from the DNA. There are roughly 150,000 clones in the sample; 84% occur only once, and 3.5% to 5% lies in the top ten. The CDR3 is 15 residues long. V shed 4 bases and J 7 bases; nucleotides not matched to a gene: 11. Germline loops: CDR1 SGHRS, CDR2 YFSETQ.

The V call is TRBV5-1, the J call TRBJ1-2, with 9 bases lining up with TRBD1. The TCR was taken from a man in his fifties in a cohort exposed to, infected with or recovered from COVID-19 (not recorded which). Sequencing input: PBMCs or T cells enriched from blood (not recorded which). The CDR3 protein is CASSPAGTGYSGYTF. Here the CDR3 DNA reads TGCGCCAGCAGCCCGGCCGGGACAGGGTATAGTGGCTACACCTTC.